One sample yielded the 9 T cell receptor beta chains listed below, sequenced in a study of shared clonotypes between healthy human individuals. Assay: immunoSEQ multiplex PCR; the TCRdb copy retains only in-frame clones and omits some. The profile shows some 2,000,000 clones, more than 90% of them singletons. The material sequenced was naive CD4+ T cells sorted from blood. Subset noted: CD45RA+ positively selected. The receptors shown here come from a man aged 18 to 35 in good health.

The chain recombines TRBV5-6 with TRBJ2-3, with 9 bases that match TRBD2. V lost 3 bases to trimming and J lost 2 bases; unmatched junction nucleotides: 7. The CDR3 sequence is 16 residues long. The germline V gene encodes CDR1 SGHDT and CDR2 YYEEEE. The CDR3 region is CASSSRLADNTDTQYF. In DNA, the CDR3 is TGTGCCAGCAGCTCCAGACTAGCGGATAACACAGATACGCAGTATTTT.

The chain has TRBV10-2 and TRBJ2-7; D possibly corresponds to TRBD2 (6 bases). CDR1 WSHSY and CDR2 SAAADI come from the germline V gene. This CDR3 has 12 amino acids. Trimming left V 8 bases short and J 4 bases short, with 12 bases between. The CDR3 DNA reads as TGCGCCAGCGGTAGCGGTACTTACGAGCAGTACTTC. Translating gives CASGSGTYEQYF.

This clone turned up a few times. The gene calls are TRBV18 and TRBJ1-6, with a possible D match to TRBD1 (5 bases). The germline V and J ends were trimmed by 6 bases and 8 bases, with 14 bases remaining between them. The CDR3 contains 14 residues. Germline CDR1 reads KGHSH; CDR2 reads LQKENI. The CDR3 DNA sequence: TGTGCCAGCTCTTCCCTCGGGGGGGATTCACCCCTCCACTTT. It codes for CASSSLGGDSPLHF.

The V call is TRBV5-1, the J call TRBJ1-1, with 10 bases lining up with TRBD1. The CDR3 runs to 15 residues. Germline assignment: CDR1 SGHRS and CDR2 YFSETQ. With V trimmed by 4 bases and J by 5 bases, 8 bases remained unmatched. CDR3 nucleotide sequence: TGCGCCAGCAGCGGCGGGACAGGGGAAATGACTGAAGCTTTCTTT. Translating gives CASSGGTGEMTEAFF. Combining the CDR3 with reference TRBV5-1 and TRBJ1-1 gives the whole variable domain KAGVTQTPRYLIKTRGQQVTLSCSPISGHRSVSWYQQTPGQGLQFLFEYFSETQRNKGNFPGRFSGRQFSNSRSEMNVSTLELGDSALYLCASSGGTGEMTEAFFGQGTRLTVV.

Written as DNA, the CDR3 is TGTGCCAGCAGTAACAGGGGATCGGTCGAGCAGTACTTC. Translated: CASSNRGSVEQYF. The rearrangement joins TRBV9 to TRBJ2-7; 7 bases fit TRBD1. The germline V gene encodes CDR1 SGDLS and CDR2 YYNGEE. The CDR3 length is 13 residues. The V segment lost 5 bases and the J segment 6 bases; nucleotides outside the gene matches: 8.

The chain uses TRBV18 and TRBJ2-7; 9 bases fit TRBD1. The V gene end was trimmed by 3 bases and the J gene end by 2 bases; junction bases not matched to a gene: 8. The CDR3 loop spans 16 amino acids. In germline, CDR1 is KGHSH, CDR2 LQKENI. The chain's CDR3 is CASSPGTGRVPYEQYF. The CDR3 bases are TGTGCCAGCTCACCTGGGACAGGGCGGGTCCCCTACGAGCAGTACTTC.

Points on this clone: Other nucleotide sequences in the sample specify the same CDR3. The chain recombines TRBV9 with TRBJ2-5; no reliable D call. The CDR3 runs to 13 residues. V gave up 1 base and J gave up 1 base, with 5 bases separating them. Germline V gene sequence: CDR1 SGDLS, CDR2 YYNGEE. CDR3 sequence reads: CASSVSSQETQYF. The DNA for the CDR3 is TGTGCCAGCAGCGTAAGCAGCCAAGAGACCCAGTACTTC.

The gene calls are TRBV30 and TRBJ1-2, with D tentatively TRBD1 (5 bases). The CDR3 has 15 residues. V dropped 5 bases and J dropped 3 bases, with 19 bases sitting between them. In germline, CDR1 is GTSNPN, CDR2 SVGIG (reference sequence). Here the CDR3 reads CAWVSASWGYYGYTF. The DNA of the CDR3 is TGTGCCTGGGTTTCCGCCTCTTGGGGGTACTATGGCTACACCTTC.

The chain couples TRBV18 to TRBJ2-7; no clear D. Trimming stripped 6 bases from V and 6 bases from J, with 9 bases between. The CDR3 consists of 11 residues. Germline V gene data show CDR1 as KGHSH and CDR2 as LQKENI. CDR3 sequence reads: CASSAGSEQYF. CDR3 coding DNA: TGTGCCAGCTCCGCAGGCAGCGAGCAGTACTTC. The complete variable domain, with remaining parts taken from reference TRBV18 and TRBJ2-7, reads NAGVMQNPRHLVRRRGQEARLRCSPMKGHSHVYWYRQLPEEGLKFMVYLQKENIIDESGMPKERFSAEFPKEGPSILRIQQVVRGDSAAYFCASSAGSEQYFGPGTRLTVT.